This entry describes one T cell receptor (beta chain). What it binds is not known. This record belongs to a study of cytomegalovirus exposure and HLA in healthy donors. Study-level points and caveats: Later, an analysis showed that TCR beta chains associated with HLA were more clonally expanded than others that were equally common.

Primers for the PCR totalled 60 Vbeta and 13 Jbeta. Sequencing used immunoSEQ multiplex PCR; TCRdb keeps in-frame clones, though not all of them. Here the sample spans 35,000 to 45,000 clones, more than 50% being singletons. CDR1 is SGHRS and CDR2 is YFSETQ in the germline V gene. The CDR3 has 15 residues. With 4 bases clipped from V and 1 base from J, the junction kept 4 bases outside the gene matches. The chain uses TRBV5-1 and TRBJ2-3; 9 bases fit TRBD1. The receptor was derived from a woman between 35 and 50 years old in good health and CMV-seropositive. The sequencing input was PBMCs. CDR3 protein: CASSPRTGGTDTQYF. In nucleotides, the CDR3 is TGCGCCAGCAGCCCGAGGACAGGGGGCACAGATACGCAGTATTTT.